Reported below is one T cell receptor (beta chain). Its antigen is currently unknown. The donors (healthy individuals) were bone marrow donors. The record originates from a study of cytomegalovirus exposure and HLA in healthy donors. Study background: Roughly 80 million unique TCRs from HLA-typed donors made up an early data release. General study results and limits: Trimming of TCR beta V- and J-genes showed a link, identified in a later analysis, to a missense DCLRE1C variant. Sequencing probably produced one cluster of sequence variants that were highly shared.

CDR3 length: 12 residues. V was cut by 2 bases and J by 10 bases, with 6 bases left in between. CDR1 is KGHSH, CDR2 LQKENI, per germline. The PCR was carried out with 60 Vbeta primers and 13 Jbeta primers. Data came from immunoSEQ multiplex PCR; TCRdb stores just in-frame clones and leaves some out. This sample has nearly 110,000 clones, with around 69% found just once. The chain couples TRBV18 to TRBJ1-6; no clear D gene. This receptor was taken from a man aged 18 to 29 in good health and CMV-seronegative. Sequencing was performed on PBMCs. The CDR3 protein is CASSPGHSPLHF. The CDR3 DNA reads as TGTGCCAGCTCACCAGGGCACTCACCCCTCCACTTT. Drawing the rest from reference TRBV18 and TRBJ1-6, the complete variable domain is NAGVMQNPRHLVRRRGQEARLRCSPMKGHSHVYWYRQLPEEGLKFMVYLQKENIIDESGMPKERFSAEFPKEGPSILRIQQVVRGDSAAYFCASSPGHSPLHFGNGTRLTVT.